This T cell receptor beta chain was recorded in a study of shared clonotypes between healthy human individuals. The method was immunoSEQ multiplex PCR; TCRdb's version includes in-frame clones alone and lacks a portion of them. The sample yields some 2.1 million clones, roughly 94% seen once. This clone was seen only once. Source material: naive CD4+ T cells sorted from blood. Subset meaning: CD45RA+ positively selected. This receptor was obtained from a man aged 18 to 35 in good health.

The CDR3: CASSSGTFSNQPQHF. The DNA for the CDR3 is TGTGCCAGCAGCTCGGGGACTTTCAGCAATCAGCCCCAGCATTTT. V gene TRBV7-2 combines with J gene TRBJ1-5, with D perhaps TRBD1 (5 bases). The CDR3 spans 15 residues. The V gene's germline CDR1 is SGHTA and CDR2 FQGNSA. Trimming took 4 bases from V and 1 from J, leaving 11 bases between them.